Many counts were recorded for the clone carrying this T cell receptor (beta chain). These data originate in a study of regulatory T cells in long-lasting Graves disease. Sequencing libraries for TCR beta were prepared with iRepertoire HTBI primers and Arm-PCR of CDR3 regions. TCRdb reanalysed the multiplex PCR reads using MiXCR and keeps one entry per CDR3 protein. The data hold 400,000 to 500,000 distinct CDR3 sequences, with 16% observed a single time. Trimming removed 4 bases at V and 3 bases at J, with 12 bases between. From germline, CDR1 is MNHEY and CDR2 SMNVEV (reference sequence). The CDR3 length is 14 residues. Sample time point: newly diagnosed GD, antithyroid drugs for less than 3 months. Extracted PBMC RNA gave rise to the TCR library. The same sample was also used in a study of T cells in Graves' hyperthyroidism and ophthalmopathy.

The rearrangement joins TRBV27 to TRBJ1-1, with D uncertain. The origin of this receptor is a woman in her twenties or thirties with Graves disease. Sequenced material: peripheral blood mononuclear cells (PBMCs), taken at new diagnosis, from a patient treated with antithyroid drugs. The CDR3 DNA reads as TGTGCCAGCAGTTCTTACGGGGAGGACACTGAAGCTTTCTTT. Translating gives CASSSYGEDTEAFF.